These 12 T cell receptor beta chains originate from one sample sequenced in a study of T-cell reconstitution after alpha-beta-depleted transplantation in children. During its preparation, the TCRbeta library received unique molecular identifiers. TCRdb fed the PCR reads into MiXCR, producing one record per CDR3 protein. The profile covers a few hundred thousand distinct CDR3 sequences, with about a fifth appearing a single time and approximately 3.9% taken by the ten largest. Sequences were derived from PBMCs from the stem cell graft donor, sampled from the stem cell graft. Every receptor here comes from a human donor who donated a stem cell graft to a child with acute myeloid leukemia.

The CDR3 here is CASSLGPPGYEQYF. The CDR3 region has the DNA TGTGCCAGCAGCTTGGGCCCTCCGGGCTACGAGCAGTACTTC. The chain joins TRBV5-6 to TRBJ2-7; D is uncertain. V was pared by 0 bases and J by 3 bases, with 10 bases between. The CDR3 is made up of 14 amino acids. Germline CDR1 SGHDT, CDR2 YYEEEE.

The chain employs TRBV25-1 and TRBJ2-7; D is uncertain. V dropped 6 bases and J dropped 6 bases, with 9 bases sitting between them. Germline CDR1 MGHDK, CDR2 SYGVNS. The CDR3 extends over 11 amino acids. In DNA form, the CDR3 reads TGTGCCAGCAGAGTGAGAGCCGAGCAGTACTTC. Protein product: CASRVRAEQYF.

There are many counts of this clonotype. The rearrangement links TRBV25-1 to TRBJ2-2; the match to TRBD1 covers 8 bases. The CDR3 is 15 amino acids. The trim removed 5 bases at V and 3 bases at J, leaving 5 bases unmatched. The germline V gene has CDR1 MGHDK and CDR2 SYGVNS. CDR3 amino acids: CASSNPGGHTGELFF. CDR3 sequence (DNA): TGTGCCAGCAGTAATCCAGGGGGCCACACCGGGGAGCTGTTTTTT.

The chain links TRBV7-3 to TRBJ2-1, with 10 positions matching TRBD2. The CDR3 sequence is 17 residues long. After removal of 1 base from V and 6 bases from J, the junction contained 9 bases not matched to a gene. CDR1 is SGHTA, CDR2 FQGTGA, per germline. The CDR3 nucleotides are TGTGCCAGCAGCTTAAAGTATAGTAGCGGGAGGTCCAATGAGCAGTTCTTC. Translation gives CASSLKYSSGRSNEQFF.

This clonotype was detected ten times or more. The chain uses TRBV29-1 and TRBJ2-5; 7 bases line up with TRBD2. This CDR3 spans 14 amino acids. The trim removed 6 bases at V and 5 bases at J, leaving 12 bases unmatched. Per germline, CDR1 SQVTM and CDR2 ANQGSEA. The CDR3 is CSVTGHRGGETQYF. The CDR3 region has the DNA TGCAGCGTAACCGGACATCGGGGAGGGGAGACCCAGTACTTC.

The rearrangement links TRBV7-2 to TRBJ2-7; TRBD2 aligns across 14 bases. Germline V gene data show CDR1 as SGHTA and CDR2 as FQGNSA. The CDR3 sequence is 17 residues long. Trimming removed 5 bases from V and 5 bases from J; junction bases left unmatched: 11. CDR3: CASSRKGTSGRTNEQYF. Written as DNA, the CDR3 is TGTGCCAGCAGCCGCAAAGGGACTAGCGGGAGAACTAACGAGCAGTACTTC.

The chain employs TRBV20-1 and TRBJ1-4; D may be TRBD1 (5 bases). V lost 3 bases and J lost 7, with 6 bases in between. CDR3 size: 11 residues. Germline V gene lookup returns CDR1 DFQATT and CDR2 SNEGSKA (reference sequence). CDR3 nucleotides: TGCAGTGCTAGCAGGGCTGAAAAACTGTTTTTT. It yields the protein CSASRAEKLFF.

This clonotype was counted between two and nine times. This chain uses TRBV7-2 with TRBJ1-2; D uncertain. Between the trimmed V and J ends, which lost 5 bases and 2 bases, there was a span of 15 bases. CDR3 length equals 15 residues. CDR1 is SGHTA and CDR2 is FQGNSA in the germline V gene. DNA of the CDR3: TGTGCCAGCAGCGAAACACCGATCCGGAACTATGGCTACACCTTC. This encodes CASSETPIRNYGYTF. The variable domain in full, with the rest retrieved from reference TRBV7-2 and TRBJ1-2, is GAGVSQSPSNKVTEKGKDVELRCDPISGHTALYWYRQSLGQGLEFLIYFQGNSAPDKSGLPSDRFSAERTGGSVSTLTIQRTQQEDSAVYLCASSETPIRNYGYTFGSGTRLTVV.

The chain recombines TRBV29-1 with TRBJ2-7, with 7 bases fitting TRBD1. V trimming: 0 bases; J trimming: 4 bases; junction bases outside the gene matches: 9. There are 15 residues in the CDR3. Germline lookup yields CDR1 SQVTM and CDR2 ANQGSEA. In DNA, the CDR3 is TGCAGCGTTGAAGAATCCGGGACAGTAGTTTACGAGCAGTACTTC. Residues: CSVEESGTVVYEQYF.

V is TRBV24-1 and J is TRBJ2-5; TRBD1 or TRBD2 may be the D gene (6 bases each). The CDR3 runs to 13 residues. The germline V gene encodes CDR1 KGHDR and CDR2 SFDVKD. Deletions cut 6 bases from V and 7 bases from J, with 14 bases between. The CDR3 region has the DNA TGTGCCACCAGTCCGATGGGGGGCTTGACCCAGTACTTC. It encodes CATSPMGGLTQYF.

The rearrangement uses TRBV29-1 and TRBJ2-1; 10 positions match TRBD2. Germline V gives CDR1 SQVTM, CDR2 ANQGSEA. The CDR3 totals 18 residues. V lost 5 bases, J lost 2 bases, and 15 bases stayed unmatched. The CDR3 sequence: CSVRTRRLAGDAYNEQFF. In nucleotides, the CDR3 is TGCAGCGTTCGAACCCGAAGACTAGCGGGTGACGCCTACAATGAGCAGTTCTTC.

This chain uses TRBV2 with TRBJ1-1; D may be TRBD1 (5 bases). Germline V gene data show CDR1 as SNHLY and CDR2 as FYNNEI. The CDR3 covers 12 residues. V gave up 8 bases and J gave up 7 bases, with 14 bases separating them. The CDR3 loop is CASARGGNEAFF. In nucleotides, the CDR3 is TGTGCCAGCGCGCGGGGGGGGAATGAAGCTTTCTTT.